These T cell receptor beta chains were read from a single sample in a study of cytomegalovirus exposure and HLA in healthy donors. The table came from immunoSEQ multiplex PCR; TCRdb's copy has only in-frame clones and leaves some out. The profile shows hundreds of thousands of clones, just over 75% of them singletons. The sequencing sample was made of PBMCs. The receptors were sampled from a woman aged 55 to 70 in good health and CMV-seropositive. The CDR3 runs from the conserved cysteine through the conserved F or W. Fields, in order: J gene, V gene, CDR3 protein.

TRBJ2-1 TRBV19 CASNGGRRNEQFF
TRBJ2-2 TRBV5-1 CASSPAQLQSGELFF
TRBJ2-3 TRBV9 CASSVEALAGRTDTQYF
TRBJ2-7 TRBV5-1 CASSVAGLSYEQYF
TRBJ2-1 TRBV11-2 CASSLSRGNEQFF
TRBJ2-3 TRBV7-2 CASAPDGGGAYTQYF
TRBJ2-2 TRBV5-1 CASSPANSGELFF
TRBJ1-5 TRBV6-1 CASSGGQGVQPQHF
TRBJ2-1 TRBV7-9 CASSLAGVSSNEQFF
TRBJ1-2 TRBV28 CASTDPGGGYGYTF
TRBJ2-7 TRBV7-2 CASSLSLAEAYEQYF
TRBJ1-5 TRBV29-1 CSARSQGHQPQHF
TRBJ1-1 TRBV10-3 CAISEPSGGATEAFF
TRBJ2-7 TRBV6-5 CASRRGQDYEQYF
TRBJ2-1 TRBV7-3 CASSLGTGIFEQFF
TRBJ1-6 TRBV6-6 CASSSGSRNSPLHF
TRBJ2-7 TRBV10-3 CAISATITRDSKRPYEQYF
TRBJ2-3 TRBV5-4 CASSRGLAGGKDTQYF
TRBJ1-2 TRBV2 CASSEQGAWYGYTF
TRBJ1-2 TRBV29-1 CSVERGGIGGYTF
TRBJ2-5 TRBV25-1 CASSDPGRETQYF
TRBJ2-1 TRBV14 CASSQGYGVSEQFF
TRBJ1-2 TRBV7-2 CASSLGGTGGHGYTF
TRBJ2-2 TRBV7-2 CASSLVSPSGGRLTGELFF
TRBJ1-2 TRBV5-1 CASNPSGAQWYGYTF
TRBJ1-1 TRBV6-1 CASRVRGLLNTEAFF
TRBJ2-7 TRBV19 CASSILPGEYEQHF
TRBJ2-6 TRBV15 CATSRDGGTGANVLTF
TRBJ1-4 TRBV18 CASSTEYSRQGPNEKLFF
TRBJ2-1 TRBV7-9 CASSLSPSRNEQFF
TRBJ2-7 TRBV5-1 CASSLDAAGYEQYF
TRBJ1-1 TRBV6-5 CASSHPGYTEAFF
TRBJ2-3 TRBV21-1 CASSKRSRGGWTDTQYF
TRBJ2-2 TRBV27 CASSSGDLAGELFF
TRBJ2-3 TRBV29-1 CSVQGGRFDGTQYF
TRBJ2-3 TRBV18 CASSPAISTDTQYF
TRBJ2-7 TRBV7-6 CASSLGNIAEQYF
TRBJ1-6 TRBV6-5 CASSGQGPNSPLHF
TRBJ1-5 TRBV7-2 CASSTQSQGNQPQHF
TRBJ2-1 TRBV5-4 CASSPTGDDYILPLGNEQFF
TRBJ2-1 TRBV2 CASSEARSKQFF
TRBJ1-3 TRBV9 CASSANARGYGNTIYF
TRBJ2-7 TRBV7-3 CASSIHSTGGYEQYF
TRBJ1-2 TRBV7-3 CASSLGTGGHNYGYTF
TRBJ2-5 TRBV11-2 CASSLDREETQYF
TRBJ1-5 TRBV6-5 CASRPQGADQPQHF
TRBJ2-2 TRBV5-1 CASSLDEGTGELFF
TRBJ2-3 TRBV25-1 CASSLAGSSDTQYF
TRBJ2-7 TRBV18 CASSPTSDSFYEQYF
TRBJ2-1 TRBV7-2 CASSLVLDTPNEQFF
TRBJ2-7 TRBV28 CASSSSGTGSGEQYF